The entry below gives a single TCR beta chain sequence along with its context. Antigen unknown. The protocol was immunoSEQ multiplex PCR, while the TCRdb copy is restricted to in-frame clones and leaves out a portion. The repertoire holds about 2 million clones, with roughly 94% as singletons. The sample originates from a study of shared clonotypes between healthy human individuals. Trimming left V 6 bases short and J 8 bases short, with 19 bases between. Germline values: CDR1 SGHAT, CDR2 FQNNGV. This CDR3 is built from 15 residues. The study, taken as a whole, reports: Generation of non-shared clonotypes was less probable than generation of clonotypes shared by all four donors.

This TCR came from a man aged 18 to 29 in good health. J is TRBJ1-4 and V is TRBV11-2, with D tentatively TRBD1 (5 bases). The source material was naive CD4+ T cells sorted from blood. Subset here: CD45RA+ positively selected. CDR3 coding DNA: TGTGCCAGCAGTCGAGCGGGGGGAGTCGGCGAAAAACTGTTTTTT. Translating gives CASSRAGGVGEKLFF.